Listed here are 20 T cell receptor beta chains from one sample, sequenced in a study of T cells after yellow fever vaccination. TCRdb reanalysed the 5' RACE reads using MiXCR and keeps one entry per CDR3 protein. This table holds over 300,000 distinct CDR3 sequences, around 6.8% found once. This specimen consisted of PBMCs, obtained roughly 46 days after the first yellow fever vaccination. These TCRs come from a young man who received the YFV17D yellow fever vaccine.

This sequence joins TRBV2 and TRBJ1-1; tentative D call: TRBD1 (6 bases). In germline, CDR1 is SNHLY, CDR2 FYNNEI. The length of the CDR3 is 14 residues. V was pared by 4 bases and J by 4 bases, with 13 bases between. CDR3 DNA: TGTGCCAGCAGTGGAGGCAGCAGGGGCACTGAAGCTTTCTTT. This sequence encodes CASSGGSRGTEAFF. The complete variable domain, with remaining parts taken from reference TRBV2 and TRBJ1-1, reads EPEVTQTPSHQVTQMGQEVILRCVPISNHLYFYWYRQILGQKVEFLVSFYNNEISEKSEIFDDQFSVERPDGSNFTLKIRSTKLEDSAMYFCASSGGSRGTEAFFGQGTRLTVV.

This CDR3 is CSAPVPLGAYNEQFF. The CDR3 DNA is TGCAGTGCCCCCGTCCCTCTAGGCGCGTACAATGAGCAGTTCTTC. This chain joins TRBV20-1 and TRBJ2-1, with unresolved D. The CDR3 has 15 residues. CDR1 DFQATT and CDR2 SNEGSKA come from the germline V gene (reference sequence). With 6 bases removed from V and 4 bases from J, the gap between germline ends came to 19 bases.

CDR3 DNA: TGTGCCAGCAGCCCCCAGGGACAGGGAGGTGAAAAACTGTTTTTT. Its translation: CASSPQGQGGEKLFF. The rearrangement links TRBV9 to TRBJ1-4, with 9 bases identical to TRBD1. This CDR3 spans 15 amino acids. Germline V CDR1 and CDR2: SGDLS, YYNGEE. J lost 7 bases, V lost 4 bases, and 8 bases had no gene match.

This clonotype was observed a handful of times. The CDR3 DNA is TGTGCCAGCTCACCACCGTCTGACGCAACGCAGTACGTC. This sequence encodes CASSPPSDATQYV. V usage is TRBV18 and J usage is TRBJ2-7; D uncertain. Germline V lookup: CDR1 KGHSH, CDR2 LQKENI. V lost 0 bases, J lost 9 bases, and 12 bases lay in between. The CDR3 is 13 amino acids.

As DNA, the CDR3 is TGTGCCAGCGGATTGCCGAACGGCCCCGGGGAGCTGTTTTTT. It specifies CASGLPNGPGELFF. V is TRBV6-1 and J is TRBJ2-2; D is unclear. The CDR3 runs to 14 residues. Germline CDR1 MNHNS, CDR2 SASEGT. Trimming removed 8 bases from V and 6 bases from J, with 16 bases in between.

The V call is TRBV7-2, the J call TRBJ2-7, with no clear D. The CDR3 covers 14 residues. Deletions cut 0 bases from V and 6 bases from J, with 12 bases between. Germline CDR1 is SGHTA and CDR2 is FQGNSA. The CDR3, as DNA: TGTGCCAGCAGCTTAGCGGGGTCGTGGGTCGAGCAGTACTTC. Protein product: CASSLAGSWVEQYF.

Only a few counts were recorded for this clonotype. V gene TRBV19 combines with J gene TRBJ2-7; 9 bases are a match to TRBD1. The CDR3 contains 14 residues. Germline V gives CDR1 LNHDA, CDR2 SQIVND (reference sequence). V was pared by 3 bases and J by 1 base, with 1 base of the junction left unmatched. The CDR3 sequence: CASSIGTGSYEQYF. The CDR3 nucleotides read TGTGCCAGTAGTATCGGGACAGGGTCCTACGAGCAGTACTTC.

This sequence joins TRBV6-1 and TRBJ1-6; D not resolved. Germline V lookup: CDR1 MNHNS, CDR2 SASEGT. V lost 3 bases, J lost 9 bases, and 15 bases lay in between. CDR3 size: 15 residues. The DNA of the CDR3 is TGTGCCAGCAGTGAGGGGAGAGGGTTTGGTTCACCCCTCCACTTT. Protein: CASSEGRGFGSPLHF.

This clonotype occurred a few times. V and J are TRBV11-3 and TRBJ2-1; the D gene is possibly TRBD2 (6 bases). The CDR3 spans 15 residues. Germline CDR1 is SGHNT and CDR2 is YENEEA. V was trimmed by 5 bases and J by 6 bases, leaving 17 bases between them. CDR3 sequence reads: CASSARRGGGNEQFF. In DNA, the CDR3 is TGTGCCAGCAGCGCCCGGAGGGGCGGCGGCAATGAGCAGTTCTTC.

This rearrangement joins TRBV20-1 to TRBJ2-4, with TRBD2 matching over 10 bases. The V gene's germline CDR1 is DFQATT and CDR2 SNEGSKA (reference sequence). CDR3 length: 15 residues. The V segment lost 5 bases and the J segment 10 bases; nucleotides outside the gene matches: 14. This CDR3 reads CSALPGLASGGIQYF. The DNA of the CDR3 is TGCAGTGCTTTACCGGGACTAGCGAGTGGTGGGATTCAGTACTTC.

The chain combines TRBV2 with TRBJ1-1, with D uncertain. Trimming removed 1 base at V and 5 bases at J, with 14 bases between. This CDR3 contains 15 residues. Germline CDR1 is SNHLY and CDR2 is FYNNEI. The CDR3 DNA sequence: TGTGCCAGCAGTGAAGGCCCCGGGCCGGGGACTGAAGCTTTCTTT. Its protein product is CASSEGPGPGTEAFF.

This clonotype was counted a few times. The chain joins TRBV4-2 to TRBJ1-6, with a weak D call TRBD1 (5 bases). CDR3 length equals 16 residues. Germline CDR1 reads LGHNA; CDR2 reads YNFKEQ. The V and J ends lost 0 bases and 8 bases respectively, with 14 bases between them. The CDR3 sequence is CASSQDQGQGDSPLHF. DNA for the CDR3: TGTGCCAGCAGCCAAGATCAAGGGCAGGGAGATTCACCCCTCCACTTT.

The chain combines TRBV9 with TRBJ2-7; 10 bases are shared with TRBD1. The CDR3 covers 15 residues. In germline, CDR1 is SGDLS, CDR2 YYNGEE. Unmatched junction bases numbered 11, after V lost 4 bases and J lost 7 bases. The DNA of the CDR3 is TGTGCCAGCAGCACGGGACAGGGGAATGGCTATGAGCAGTACTTC. The encoded protein is CASSTGQGNGYEQYF.

This chain joins TRBV5-1 and TRBJ2-5, with D perhaps matching TRBD2 (5 bases). V lost 0 bases and J 2 bases, leaving 11 bases between the germline ends. In germline, CDR1 is SGHRS, CDR2 YFSETQ. This CDR3 has 15 amino acids. This chain's CDR3 is CASSLGGLTQETQYF. The CDR3 DNA reads TGCGCCAGCAGCTTGGGCGGACTCACGCAAGAGACCCAGTACTTC.

This clonotype has at least ten counts. The gene calls are TRBV20-1 and TRBJ1-5; D unresolved. Germline-derived CDR1 and CDR2 are DFQATT and SNEGSKA (reference sequence). This CDR3 is built from 15 residues. Trimming stripped 3 bases from V and 11 bases from J, with 23 bases between. The CDR3 sequence is CSASPGEGPYHSQHF. Written as DNA, the CDR3 is TGCAGTGCTAGCCCCGGTGAGGGCCCCTATCATTCCCAGCATTTT.

This clonotype came up a few times. The chain couples TRBV7-2 to TRBJ2-3, with a weak D call TRBD2 (5 bases). V was clipped by 5 bases and J by 2 bases, with 14 bases between them. CDR1 is SGHTA, CDR2 FQGNSA, per germline. This CDR3 comprises 15 residues. CDR3 protein: CASSIPTSDTDTQYF. The CDR3 nucleotides are TGTGCCAGCAGCATACCTACTAGTGACACAGATACGCAGTATTTT.

This clonotype has only a few counts. The J gene is TRBJ2-3, the V gene TRBV20-1; D unclear. The CDR3 contains 12 residues. With 6 bases removed from V and 2 bases from J, the gap between germline ends came to 9 bases. The germline CDR1 and CDR2 sequences are DFQATT and SNEGSKA (reference sequence). CDR3 in amino acids: CSAEGFTDTQYF. CDR3 in DNA: TGCAGTGCAGAAGGATTCACAGATACGCAGTATTTT.

This clonotype has more than one count but fewer than ten. The chain recombines TRBV11-2 with TRBJ2-7; no firm D call. CDR3 length: 13 amino acids. V was clipped by 0 bases and J by 6 bases, with 9 bases between them. CDR1 and CDR2 (germline): SGHAT, FQNNGV. The CDR3 DNA reads TGTGCCAGCAGCTTAGAAAGGGTTCGCGAGCAGTACGTC. Its translation is CASSLERVREQYV.

This clonotype was counted at least ten times. The DNA for the CDR3 is TGTGCCAGCAGCCCCAGGGGAGGCTCCTACGAGCAGTACTTC. It translates to CASSPRGGSYEQYF. V gene TRBV7-2 combines with J gene TRBJ2-7; D could derive from TRBD1 or TRBD2 (6 bases each). In germline, CDR1 is SGHTA, CDR2 FQGNSA. Trimming removed 5 bases from V and 0 bases from J, with 11 bases in between. The CDR3 extends over 14 amino acids.

This clonotype was picked up a small number of times. CDR3: CASSLGGTLFKNEKLFF. Written as DNA, the CDR3 is TGTGCCAGCAGCCTAGGGGGGACCCTCTTCAAAAATGAAAAACTGTTTTTT. The genes are TRBV5-4 and TRBJ1-4, with a tentative D call TRBD1 (6 bases). The germline V and J ends were trimmed by 4 bases and 5 bases, with 21 bases remaining between them. CDR1 and CDR2 (germline): SGHNT, YYREEE (reference sequence). The CDR3 has 17 residues.